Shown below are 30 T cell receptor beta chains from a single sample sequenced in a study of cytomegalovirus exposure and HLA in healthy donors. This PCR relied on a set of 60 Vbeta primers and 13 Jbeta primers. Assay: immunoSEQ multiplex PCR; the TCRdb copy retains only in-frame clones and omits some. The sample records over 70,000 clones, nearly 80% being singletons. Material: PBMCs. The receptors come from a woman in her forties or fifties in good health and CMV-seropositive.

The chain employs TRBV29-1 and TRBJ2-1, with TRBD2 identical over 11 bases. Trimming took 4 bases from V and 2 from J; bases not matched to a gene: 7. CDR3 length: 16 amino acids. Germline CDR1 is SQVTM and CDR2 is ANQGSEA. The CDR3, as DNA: TGCAGCGTTGTACCTAGCGGGAGGACCACCTACAATGAGCAGTTCTTC. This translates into CSVVPSGRTTYNEQFF.

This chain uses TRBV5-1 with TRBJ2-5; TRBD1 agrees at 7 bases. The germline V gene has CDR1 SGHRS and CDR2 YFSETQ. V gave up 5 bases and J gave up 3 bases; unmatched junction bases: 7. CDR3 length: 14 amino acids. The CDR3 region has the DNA TGCGCCAGCAGGCTTTCCGGGACAGAAGAGACCCAGTACTTC. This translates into CASRLSGTEETQYF. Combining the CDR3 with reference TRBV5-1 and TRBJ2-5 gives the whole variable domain KAGVTQTPRYLIKTRGQQVTLSCSPISGHRSVSWYQQTPGQGLQFLFEYFSETQRNKGNFPGRFSGRQFSNSRSEMNVSTLELGDSALYLCASRLSGTEETQYFGPGTRLLVL.

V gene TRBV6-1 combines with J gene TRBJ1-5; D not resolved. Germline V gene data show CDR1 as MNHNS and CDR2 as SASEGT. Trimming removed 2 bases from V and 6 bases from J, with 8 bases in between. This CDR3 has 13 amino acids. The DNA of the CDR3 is TGTGCCAGCAGTGAAAGTTTGAGTCAGCCCCAGCATTTT. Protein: CASSESLSQPQHF.

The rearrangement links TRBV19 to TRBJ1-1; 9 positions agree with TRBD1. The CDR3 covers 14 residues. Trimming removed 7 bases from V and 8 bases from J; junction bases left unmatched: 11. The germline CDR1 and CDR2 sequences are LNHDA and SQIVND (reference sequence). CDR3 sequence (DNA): TGTGCCAGTACCACGGACAGGGGCAAAGGGGAAGCTTTCTTT. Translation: CASTTDRGKGEAFF.

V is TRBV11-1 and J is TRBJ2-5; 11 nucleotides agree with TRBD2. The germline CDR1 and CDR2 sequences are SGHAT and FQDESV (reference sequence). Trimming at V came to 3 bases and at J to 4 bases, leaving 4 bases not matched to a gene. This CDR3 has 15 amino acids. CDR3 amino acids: CASSLQTSGVETQYF. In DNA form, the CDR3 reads TGTGCCAGCAGCTTGCAGACTAGCGGGGTAGAGACCCAGTACTTC.

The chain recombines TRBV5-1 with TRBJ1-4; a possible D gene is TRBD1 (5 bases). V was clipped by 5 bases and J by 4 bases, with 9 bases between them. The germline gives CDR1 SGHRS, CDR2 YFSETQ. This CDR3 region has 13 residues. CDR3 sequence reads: CASSSTVNEKLFF. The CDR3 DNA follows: TGCGCCAGCAGTTCGACAGTTAATGAAAAACTGTTTTTT. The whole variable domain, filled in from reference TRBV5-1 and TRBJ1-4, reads KAGVTQTPRYLIKTRGQQVTLSCSPISGHRSVSWYQQTPGQGLQFLFEYFSETQRNKGNFPGRFSGRQFSNSRSEMNVSTLELGDSALYLCASSSTVNEKLFFGSGTQLSVL.

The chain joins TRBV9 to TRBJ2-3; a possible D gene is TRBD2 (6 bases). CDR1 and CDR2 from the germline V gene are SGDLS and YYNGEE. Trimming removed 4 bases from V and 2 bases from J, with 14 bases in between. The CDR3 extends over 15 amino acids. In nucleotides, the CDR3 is TGTGCCAGCAGCCTCCAGCGGGTACCCACAGATACGCAGTATTTT. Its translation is CASSLQRVPTDTQYF.

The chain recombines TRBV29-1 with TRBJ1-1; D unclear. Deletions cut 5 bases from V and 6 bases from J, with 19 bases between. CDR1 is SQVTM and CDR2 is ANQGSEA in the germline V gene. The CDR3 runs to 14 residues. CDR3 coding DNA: TGCAGCGTTATTGTCTCAACATTGACTCCTGAAGCTTTCTTT. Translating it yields CSVIVSTLTPEAFF.

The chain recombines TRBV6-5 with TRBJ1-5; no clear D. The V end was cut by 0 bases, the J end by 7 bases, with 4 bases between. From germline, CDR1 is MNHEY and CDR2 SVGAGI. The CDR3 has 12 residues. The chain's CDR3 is CASSYSQQPQHF. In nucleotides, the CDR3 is TGTGCCAGCAGTTACTCGCAGCAGCCCCAGCATTTT.

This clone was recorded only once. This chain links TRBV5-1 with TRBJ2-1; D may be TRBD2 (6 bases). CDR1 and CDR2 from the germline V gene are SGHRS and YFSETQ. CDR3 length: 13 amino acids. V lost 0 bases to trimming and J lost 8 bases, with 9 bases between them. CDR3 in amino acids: CASSLGRDDEQFF. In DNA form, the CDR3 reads TGCGCCAGCAGCTTGGGGCGGGATGATGAGCAGTTCTTC.

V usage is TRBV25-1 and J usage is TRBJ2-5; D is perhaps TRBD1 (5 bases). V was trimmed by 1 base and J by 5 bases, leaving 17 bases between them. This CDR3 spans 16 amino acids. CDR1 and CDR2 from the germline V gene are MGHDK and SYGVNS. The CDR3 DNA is TGTGCCAGCAGTGAATTCTCAGACAGCATCGGGGAGACCCAGTACTTC. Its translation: CASSEFSDSIGETQYF.

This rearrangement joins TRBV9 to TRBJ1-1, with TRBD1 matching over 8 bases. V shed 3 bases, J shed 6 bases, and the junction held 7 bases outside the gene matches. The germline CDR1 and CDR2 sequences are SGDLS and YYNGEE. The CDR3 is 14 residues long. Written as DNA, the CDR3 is TGTGCCAGCAGCGCCCACAGGGGGGGAGCTGAAGCTTTCTTT. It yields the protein CASSAHRGGAEAFF.

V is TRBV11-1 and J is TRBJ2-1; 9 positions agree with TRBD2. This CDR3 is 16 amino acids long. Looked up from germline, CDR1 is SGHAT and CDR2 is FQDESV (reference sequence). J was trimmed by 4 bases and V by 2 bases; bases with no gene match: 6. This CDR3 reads CASSLSLAGMYNEQFF. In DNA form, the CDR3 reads TGTGCCAGCAGCTTAAGTCTAGCGGGGATGTACAATGAGCAGTTCTTC.

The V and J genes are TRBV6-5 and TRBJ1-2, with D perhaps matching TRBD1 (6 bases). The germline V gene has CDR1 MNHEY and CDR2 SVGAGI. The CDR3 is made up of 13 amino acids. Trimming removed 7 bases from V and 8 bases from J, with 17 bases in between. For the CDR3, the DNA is TGTGCCAGCACTACAAGGGGGATTATAGGCTACACCTTC. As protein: CASTTRGIIGYTF.

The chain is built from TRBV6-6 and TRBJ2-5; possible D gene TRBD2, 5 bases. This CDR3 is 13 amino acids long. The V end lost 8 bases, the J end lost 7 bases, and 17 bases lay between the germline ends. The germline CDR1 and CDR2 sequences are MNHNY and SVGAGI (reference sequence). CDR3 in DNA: TGTGCCAGCGGCGTTGAGGCCGCGGGGACCCAGTACTTC. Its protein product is CASGVEAAGTQYF.

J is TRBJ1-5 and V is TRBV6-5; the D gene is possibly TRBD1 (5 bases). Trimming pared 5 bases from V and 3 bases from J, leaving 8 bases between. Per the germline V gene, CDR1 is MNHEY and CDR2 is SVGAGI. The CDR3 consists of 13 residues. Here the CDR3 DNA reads TGTGCCAGCAGTACAGGACCCAATCAGCCCCAGCATTTT. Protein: CASSTGPNQPQHF.

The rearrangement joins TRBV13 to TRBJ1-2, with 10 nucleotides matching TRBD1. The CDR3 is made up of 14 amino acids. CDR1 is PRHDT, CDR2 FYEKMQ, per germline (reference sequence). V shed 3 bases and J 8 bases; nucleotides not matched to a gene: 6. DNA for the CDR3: TGTGCCAGCAGCTTGGACAGGGGGAAGAACGGCTACACCTTC. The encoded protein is CASSLDRGKNGYTF.

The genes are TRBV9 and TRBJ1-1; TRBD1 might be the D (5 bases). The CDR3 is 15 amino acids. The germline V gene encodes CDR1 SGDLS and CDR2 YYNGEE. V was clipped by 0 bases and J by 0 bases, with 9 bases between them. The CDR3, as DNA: TGTGCCAGCAGCGTAGCCATGACAGTGAACACTGAAGCTTTCTTT. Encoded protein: CASSVAMTVNTEAFF. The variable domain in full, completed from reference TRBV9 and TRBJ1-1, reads DSGVTQTPKHLITATGQRVTLRCSPRSGDLSVYWYQQSLDQGLQFLIQYYNGEERAKGNILERFSAQQFPDLHSELNLSSLELGDSALYFCASSVAMTVNTEAFFGQGTRLTVV.

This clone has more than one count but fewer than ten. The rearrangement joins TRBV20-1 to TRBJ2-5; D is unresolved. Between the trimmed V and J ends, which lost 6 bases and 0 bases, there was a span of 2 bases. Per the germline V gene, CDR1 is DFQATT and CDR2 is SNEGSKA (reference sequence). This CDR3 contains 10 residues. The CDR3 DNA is TGCAGTGCCGACCAAGAGACCCAGTACTTC. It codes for CSADQETQYF.

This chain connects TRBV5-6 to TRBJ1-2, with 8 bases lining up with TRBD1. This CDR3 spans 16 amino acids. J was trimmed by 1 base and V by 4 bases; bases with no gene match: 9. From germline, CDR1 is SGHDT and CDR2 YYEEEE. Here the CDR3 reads CASSEDREEVNYGYTF. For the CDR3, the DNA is TGTGCCAGCAGCGAGGACAGGGAGGAAGTTAACTATGGCTACACCTTC.

The CDR3, as DNA: TGTGCCAGCAGGAACTATCCCAATCAGCCCCAGCATTTT. Amino acid sequence: CASRNYPNQPQHF. The chain recombines TRBV6-1 with TRBJ1-5; D is unresolved. Trimming shortened V by 6 bases and J by 3 bases, and 9 bases separated the two germline ends. The length of the CDR3 is 13 residues. Germline CDR1 is MNHNS and CDR2 is SASEGT.

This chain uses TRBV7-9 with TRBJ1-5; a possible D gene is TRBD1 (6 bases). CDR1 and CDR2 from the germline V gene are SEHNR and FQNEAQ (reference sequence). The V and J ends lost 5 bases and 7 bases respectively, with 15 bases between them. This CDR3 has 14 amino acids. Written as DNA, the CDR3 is TGTGCCAGCAGCCCGACTGGGGGCCACCAGCCCCAGCATTTT. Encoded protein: CASSPTGGHQPQHF.

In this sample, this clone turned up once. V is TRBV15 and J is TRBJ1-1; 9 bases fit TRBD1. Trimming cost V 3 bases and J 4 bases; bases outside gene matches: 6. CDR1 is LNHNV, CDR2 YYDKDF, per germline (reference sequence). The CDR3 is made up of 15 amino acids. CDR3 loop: CATSRLRQGVTEAFF. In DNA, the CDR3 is TGTGCCACCAGCAGGTTGAGACAGGGGGTCACTGAAGCTTTCTTT.

The CDR3, as DNA: TGTGCCAGCATGGACCCGGGACAGAGAAGTCATGGCTACACCTTC. It is translated as CASMDPGQRSHGYTF. The rearrangement uses TRBV6-1 and TRBJ1-2; 7 nucleotides line up with TRBD1. Unmatched junction bases numbered 14, after V lost 7 bases and J lost 6 bases. CDR3 length equals 15 residues. Germline V lookup: CDR1 MNHNS, CDR2 SASEGT.

The DNA of the CDR3 is TGTGCCAGCAGCCGGGACAGGGGGCTTAGTGGCACTGAAGCTTTCTTT. Translated: CASSRDRGLSGTEAFF. The V call is TRBV5-6, the J call TRBJ1-1; 12 bases are a match to TRBD1. Germline values: CDR1 SGHDT, CDR2 YYEEEE. The CDR3 sequence is 16 residues long. J was trimmed by 4 bases and V by 4 bases; bases with no gene match: 8.

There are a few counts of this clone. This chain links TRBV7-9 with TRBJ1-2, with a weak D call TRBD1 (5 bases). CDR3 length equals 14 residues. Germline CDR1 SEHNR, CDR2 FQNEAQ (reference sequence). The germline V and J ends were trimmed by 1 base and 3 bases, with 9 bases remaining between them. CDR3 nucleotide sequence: TGTGCCAGCAGCTTAGGGGCAGGGCACTATGGCTACACCTTC. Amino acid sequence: CASSLGAGHYGYTF. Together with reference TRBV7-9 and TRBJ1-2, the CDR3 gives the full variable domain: DTGVSQNPRHKITKRGQNVTFRCDPISEHNRLYWYRQTLGQGPEFLTYFQNEAQLEKSRLLSDRFSAERPKGSFSTLEIQRTEQGDSAMYLCASSLGAGHYGYTFGSGTRLTVV.

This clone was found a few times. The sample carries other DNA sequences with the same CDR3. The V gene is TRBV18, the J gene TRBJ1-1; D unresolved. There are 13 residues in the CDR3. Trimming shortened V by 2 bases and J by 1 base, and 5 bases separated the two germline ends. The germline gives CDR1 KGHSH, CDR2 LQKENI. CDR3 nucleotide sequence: TGTGCCAGCTCACCAGGCCAGAACACTGAAGCTTTCTTT. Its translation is CASSPGQNTEAFF. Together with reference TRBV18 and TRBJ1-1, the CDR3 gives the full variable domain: NAGVMQNPRHLVRRRGQEARLRCSPMKGHSHVYWYRQLPEEGLKFMVYLQKENIIDESGMPKERFSAEFPKEGPSILRIQQVVRGDSAAYFCASSPGQNTEAFFGQGTRLTVV.

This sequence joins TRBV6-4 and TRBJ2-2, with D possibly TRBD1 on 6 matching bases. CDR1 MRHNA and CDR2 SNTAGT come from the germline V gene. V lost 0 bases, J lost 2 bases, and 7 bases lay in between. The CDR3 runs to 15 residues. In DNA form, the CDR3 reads TGTGCCAGCAGTGACTCCGGGACAAACACCGGGGAGCTGTTTTTT. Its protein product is CASSDSGTNTGELFF.

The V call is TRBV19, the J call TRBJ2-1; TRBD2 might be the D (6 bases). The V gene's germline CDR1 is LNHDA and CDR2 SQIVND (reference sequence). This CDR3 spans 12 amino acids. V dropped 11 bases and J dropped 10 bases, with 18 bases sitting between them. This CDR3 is CAASGWTAEQFF. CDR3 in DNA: TGTGCCGCGAGCGGGTGGACGGCGGAGCAGTTCTTC.

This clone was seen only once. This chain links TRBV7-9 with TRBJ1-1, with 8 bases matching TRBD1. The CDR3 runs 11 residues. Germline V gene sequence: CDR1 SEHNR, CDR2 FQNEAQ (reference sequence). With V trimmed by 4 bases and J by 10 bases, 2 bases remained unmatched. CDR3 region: CASSYGTGAFF. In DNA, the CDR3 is TGTGCCAGCAGCTATGGGACAGGAGCTTTCTTT.